One and the same sample provided the 31 T cell receptor beta chains below, sequenced in a study of blood T cell repertoires in COVID-19. TCRdb keeps only in-frame clones here, not all; method: immunoSEQ multiplex PCR. The sample includes 190,000 or so clones, about 91% seen only once; the top ten take over 9%. Sequencing was performed on PBMCs or T cells enriched from blood (not recorded which). These receptors were obtained from a man between 18 and 35 years old with acute COVID-19.

The rearrangement links TRBV11-3 to TRBJ2-1; the D gene is possibly TRBD1 (6 bases). This CDR3 has 14 residues. Germline V gene lookup returns CDR1 SGHNT and CDR2 YENEEA. V lost 4 bases and J 9 bases, leaving 16 bases between the germline ends. The CDR3 DNA is TGTGCCAGCAGCTCCACTACAGGGTCCAGTGAGCAGTTCTTC. It yields the protein CASSSTTGSSEQFF. The complete variable domain, with remaining parts taken from reference TRBV11-3 and TRBJ2-1, reads EAGVVQSPRYKIIEKKQPVAFWCNPISGHNTLYWYLQNLGQGPELLIRYENEEAVDDSQLPKDRFSAERLKGVDSTLKIQPAELGDSAVYLCASSSTTGSSEQFFGPGTRLTVL.

The chain carries TRBV7-2 and TRBJ2-1; TRBD2 matches 12 bases. This CDR3 comprises 13 residues. Germline V lookup: CDR1 SGHTA, CDR2 FQGNSA. V shed 5 bases, J shed 8 bases, and the junction held 1 base outside the gene matches. DNA of the CDR3: TGTGCCAGCAGCCCTAGCGGGAGGGATGAGCAGTTCTTC. Residues: CASSPSGRDEQFF.

This chain connects TRBV5-1 to TRBJ2-7, with a weak D call TRBD2 (6 bases). The V gene lost 3 bases and the J gene lost 2 bases, with 12 bases spanning the gap. The CDR3 is made up of 14 amino acids. The germline CDR1 and CDR2 sequences are SGHRS and YFSETQ. DNA of the CDR3: TGCGCCAGCAGCTCCTTCGGGGGAACCTACGAGCAGTACTTC. Protein product: CASSSFGGTYEQYF. Complete variable domain (other parts from reference TRBV5-1 and TRBJ2-7): KAGVTQTPRYLIKTRGQQVTLSCSPISGHRSVSWYQQTPGQGLQFLFEYFSETQRNKGNFPGRFSGRQFSNSRSEMNVSTLELGDSALYLCASSSFGGTYEQYFGPGTRLTVT.

The chain is built from TRBV5-4 and TRBJ2-5, with a weak D call TRBD2 (6 bases). Germline V gives CDR1 SGHNT, CDR2 YYREEE (reference sequence). The V end was cut by 2 bases, the J end by 2 bases, with 13 bases between. The CDR3 covers 15 residues. In nucleotides, the CDR3 is TGTGCCAGCAGCTTCCAGGGCCGGGGGCAAGAGACCCAGTACTTC. It yields the protein CASSFQGRGQETQYF.

CDR3 sequence reads: CSVNKGLTYEQYF. CDR3 DNA: TGCAGCGTGAATAAGGGACTTACTTACGAGCAGTACTTC. The gene calls are TRBV29-1 and TRBJ2-7, with D possibly being TRBD2 (6 bases). The CDR3 contains 13 residues. The germline V gene encodes CDR1 SQVTM and CDR2 ANQGSEA. V was shortened by 6 bases and J by 4 bases, with 16 bases between the two germline ends.

This sequence joins TRBV11-2 and TRBJ1-1, with D maybe TRBD1 (6 bases). This CDR3 region has 15 residues. CDR1 is SGHAT, CDR2 FQNNGV, per germline. V was clipped by 1 base and J by 4 bases, with 13 bases between them. The CDR3 protein is CASSLVRGIATEAFF. CDR3 coding DNA: TGTGCCAGCAGCTTAGTAAGGGGGATTGCCACTGAAGCTTTCTTT. The whole variable domain, remainder taken from reference TRBV11-2 and TRBJ1-1, is EAGVAQSPRYKIIEKRQSVAFWCNPISGHATLYWYQQILGQGPKLLIQFQNNGVVDDSQLPKDRFSAERLKGVDSTLKIQPAKLEDSAVYLCASSLVRGIATEAFFGQGTRLTVV.

CDR3 residues: CASSPRMGLAGHNEQFF. The CDR3 coding sequence is TGCGCCAGCAGCCCCCGAATGGGGCTAGCGGGACACAATGAGCAGTTCTTC. The chain links TRBV4-3 to TRBJ2-1; 9 bases fit TRBD2. This CDR3 has 17 amino acids. The germline CDR1 and CDR2 sequences are LGHNA and YSLEER. J gave up 5 bases and V 4 bases, and 12 bases lay outside the gene matches.

This chain connects TRBV30 to TRBJ2-2, with 8 bases identical to TRBD1. The length of the CDR3 is 17 residues. V dropped 2 bases and J dropped 7; count of bases not matched to a gene: 15. Per the germline V gene, CDR1 is GTSNPN and CDR2 is SVGIG (reference sequence). The chain's CDR3 is CAWSRVEDREFFGELFF. As DNA, the CDR3 is TGTGCCTGGAGTAGGGTGGAGGACAGGGAGTTCTTCGGGGAGCTGTTTTTT.

The CDR3 region is CASSQFVSGSYEQYF. The CDR3 bases are TGCGCCAGCAGCCAGTTTGTTAGCGGGAGTTACGAGCAGTACTTC. The V call is TRBV4-1, the J call TRBJ2-7; 9 bases agree with TRBD2. The ends lost 3 bases at V and 4 bases at J; junction bases unmatched: 7. Germline CDR1 MGHRA, CDR2 YSYEKL. This CDR3 contains 15 residues.

A single count supports this clone. This rearrangement joins TRBV9 to TRBJ1-6; TRBD1 aligns across 8 bases. CDR1 SGDLS and CDR2 YYNGEE come from the germline V gene. The V segment lost 3 bases and the J segment 7 bases; nucleotides outside the gene matches: 3. There are 14 residues in the CDR3. The CDR3 coding sequence is TGTGCCAGCAGCGAGACAGGGGCAAATTCACCCCTCCACTTT. Protein sequence: CASSETGANSPLHF.

This clone was seen a single time. V is TRBV7-2 and J is TRBJ2-5, with TRBD1 matching 9 bases. Trimming at V came to 4 bases and at J to 4 bases, leaving 13 bases not matched to a gene. The V gene's germline CDR1 is SGHTA and CDR2 FQGNSA. This CDR3 region has 17 residues. CDR3 nucleotides: TGTGCCAGCAGCTGGGAGGGGAACAGGGGGCAGAGAGAGACCCAGTACTTC. Translated, it gives CASSWEGNRGQRETQYF.

The chain employs TRBV10-3 and TRBJ1-4; D is perhaps TRBD1 (5 bases). Between the trimmed V and J ends, which lost 2 bases and 7 bases, there was a span of 5 bases. From germline, CDR1 is ENHRY and CDR2 SYGVKD. This CDR3 spans 12 amino acids. The CDR3 protein is CAISEDSEKLFF. The CDR3 DNA reads TGTGCCATCAGTGAGGACAGTGAAAAACTGTTTTTT.

Written as DNA, the CDR3 is TGTGCCAGTAGTATAAGGGCAGGACTCCTCGAGCAGTACTTC. It translates to CASSIRAGLLEQYF. This chain connects TRBV19 to TRBJ2-7; tentatively, D is TRBD2 (5 bases). From germline, CDR1 is LNHDA and CDR2 SQIVND (reference sequence). The germline V and J ends were trimmed by 2 bases and 6 bases, with 14 bases remaining between them. The CDR3 is made up of 14 amino acids. Variable domain in full (rest from reference TRBV19 and TRBJ2-7): DGGITQSPKYLFRKEGQNVTLSCEQNLNHDAMYWYRQDPGQGLRLIYYSQIVNDFQKGDIAEGYSVSREKKESFPLTVTSAQKNPTAFYLCASSIRAGLLEQYFGPGTRLTVT.

This chain uses TRBV2 with TRBJ2-7, with 10 bases fitting TRBD1. From germline, CDR1 is SNHLY and CDR2 FYNNEI. The CDR3 contains 15 residues. The J segment lost 0 bases and the V segment lost 8 bases, leaving 7 bases of the junction unmatched. The CDR3 DNA is TGTGCCAGCTGGGCTTGGACAGGGGGCTCCTACGAGCAGTACTTC. It is translated as CASWAWTGGSYEQYF.

This clone was found a few times. The gene calls are TRBV18 and TRBJ2-2, with 10 nucleotides matching TRBD2. The junction had 7 bases not matched to a gene; V was cut back by 3 bases and J by 6 bases. The CDR3 is made up of 16 amino acids. Germline CDR1 KGHSH, CDR2 LQKENI. The CDR3 DNA sequence: TGTGCCAGCTCACCGCAGAGCGGGAGGGGCGCCGGGGAGCTGTTTTTT. Protein product: CASSPQSGRGAGELFF.

This chain uses TRBV28 with TRBJ1-5, with TRBD1 identical over 11 bases. The CDR3 loop spans 16 amino acids. V shed 5 bases and J 4 bases; nucleotides not matched to a gene: 7. CDR1 and CDR2 from the germline V gene are MDHEN and SYDVKM. The CDR3 region has the DNA TGTGCCAGCAGTCCCACCGGACAGGGGGCTAATCAGCCCCAGCATTTT. Translating it yields CASSPTGQGANQPQHF.

J is TRBJ1-6 and V is TRBV2; TRBD1 matches at 7 bases. V gave up 8 bases and J gave up 5 bases; unmatched junction bases: 6. The germline V gene has CDR1 SNHLY and CDR2 FYNNEI. The CDR3 contains 14 residues. The CDR3 protein is CASERDRDNSPLHF. In nucleotides, the CDR3 is TGTGCCAGCGAGAGAGACAGGGATAATTCACCCCTCCACTTT.

CDR3 amino acids: CASSPSDSLWNTEAFF. CDR3 in DNA: TGTGCCAGCAGCCCCTCGGACAGCCTGTGGAACACTGAAGCTTTCTTT. This sequence joins TRBV14 and TRBJ1-1, with a tentative D call TRBD1 (6 bases). The V and J ends lost 4 bases and 1 base respectively, with 16 bases between them. Germline V gene sequence: CDR1 SGHDN, CDR2 FVKESK. The length of the CDR3 is 16 residues.

The chain employs TRBV6-4 and TRBJ2-3; 11 nucleotides line up with TRBD2. V dropped 2 bases and J dropped 3; count of bases not matched to a gene: 4. This CDR3 contains 16 residues. CDR1 is MRHNA, CDR2 SNTAGT, per germline. The CDR3 is CASSDLAGGATDTQYF. DNA of the CDR3: TGTGCCAGCAGTGACCTAGCGGGAGGTGCAACAGATACGCAGTATTTT.

The chain joins TRBV6-5 to TRBJ2-3, with unresolved D. Germline V lookup: CDR1 MNHEY, CDR2 SVGAGI. The ends were cut back, 5 bases at V and 4 bases at J, with 10 bases in the middle. The CDR3 loop spans 13 amino acids. The CDR3 sequence: CASSPGVSDTQYF. The DNA for the CDR3 is TGTGCCAGCAGTCCAGGCGTCTCAGATACGCAGTATTTT.

This clone was seen once. The genes are TRBV6-5 and TRBJ2-5, with a weak D call TRBD2 (6 bases). The CDR3 totals 14 residues. V was cut by 6 bases and J by 5 bases, with 16 bases left in between. Germline CDR1 and CDR2: MNHEY and SVGAGI. In DNA form, the CDR3 reads TGTGCCAGCAGCCCCGGACCGGGAGTGGAGACCCAGTACTTC. This encodes CASSPGPGVETQYF.

J is TRBJ2-1 and V is TRBV2; 13 nucleotides line up with TRBD2. V trimming: 6 bases; J trimming: 0 bases; junction bases outside the gene matches: 11. This CDR3 spans 19 amino acids. Germline V CDR1 and CDR2: SNHLY, FYNNEI. The CDR3 sequence is CASSGHRLAGGSSYNEQFF. The CDR3 region has the DNA TGTGCCAGCAGCGGCCATAGACTAGCGGGAGGTTCCTCCTACAATGAGCAGTTCTTC.

The DNA of the CDR3 is TGTGCCAGTAGTATAAGGGAGCGGAACACCGGGGAGCTGTTTTTT. Translation: CASSIRERNTGELFF. The chain couples TRBV19 to TRBJ2-2; perhaps TRBD2 as D (5 bases). This CDR3 spans 15 amino acids. The V end lost 2 bases, the J end lost 1 base, and 8 bases lay between the germline ends. Germline CDR1 LNHDA, CDR2 SQIVND (reference sequence).

This sequence joins TRBV10-1 and TRBJ1-1; D not resolved. V was shortened by 4 bases and J by 0 bases, with 9 bases between the two germline ends. CDR1 WNHNN and CDR2 SYGVQD come from the germline V gene (reference sequence). There are 14 residues in the CDR3. The CDR3 region is CASSVGGMNTEAFF. The CDR3 bases are TGCGCCAGCAGTGTCGGAGGGATGAACACTGAAGCTTTCTTT.

The genes are TRBV5-5 and TRBJ2-3; D unresolved. Germline V gives CDR1 SGHKS, CDR2 YYEKEE (reference sequence). The CDR3 runs 14 residues. The ends were cut back, 2 bases at V and 4 bases at J, with 11 bases in the middle. The CDR3: CASSLNPLPDTQYF. Written as DNA, the CDR3 is TGTGCCAGCAGCTTAAATCCCCTCCCAGATACGCAGTATTTT.

This clone was recorded once. The rearrangement links TRBV15 to TRBJ1-1; possible D gene TRBD1, 6 bases. The CDR3 extends over 14 amino acids. CDR1 LNHNV and CDR2 YYDKDF come from the germline V gene (reference sequence). Trimming left V 8 bases short and J 2 bases short, with 15 bases between. The DNA for the CDR3 is TGTGCCACCGGGGGCAGGGTGGGCAACACTGAAGCTTTCTTT. Protein product: CATGGRVGNTEAFF. Based on the CDR3 plus reference TRBV15 and TRBJ1-1, the full variable domain is DAMVIQNPRYQVTQFGKPVTLSCSQTLNHNVMYWYQQKSSQAPKLLFHYYDKDFNNEADTPDNFQSRRPNTSFCFLDIRSPGLGDTAMYLCATGGRVGNTEAFFGQGTRLTVV.

The chain uses TRBV7-8 and TRBJ1-5; D not resolved. Per the germline V gene, CDR1 is SGHVS and CDR2 is FQNEAQ. The CDR3 spans 16 residues. Trimming took off 2 bases at V and 0 bases at J, with 11 bases between the two ends. The CDR3 loop reads CASSLRNRHSNQPQHF. The CDR3 nucleotides are TGTGCCAGCAGCTTACGGAACAGACATAGCAATCAGCCCCAGCATTTT.

The chain carries TRBV28 and TRBJ1-2; no clear D. Per the germline V gene, CDR1 is MDHEN and CDR2 is SYDVKM. The CDR3 loop spans 12 amino acids. Trimming took 3 bases from V and 8 from J, leaving 10 bases between them. The CDR3 protein is CASSFPPRGYTF. CDR3 in DNA: TGTGCCAGCAGTTTTCCCCCGAGGGGCTACACCTTC.

The rearrangement uses TRBV10-2 and TRBJ2-7, with D possibly TRBD1 on 6 matching bases. The V gene lost 2 bases and the J gene lost 2 bases, with 19 bases spanning the gap. Germline CDR1 and CDR2: WSHSY and SAAADI. The CDR3 has 17 amino acids. The CDR3 region has the DNA TGCGCCAGCAGTGAGCCCCCCACAGGGTATACGGCCTACGAGCAGTACTTC. It specifies CASSEPPTGYTAYEQYF.

The chain links TRBV7-2 to TRBJ2-7; tentatively, D is TRBD2 (6 bases). Trimming stripped 5 bases from V and 5 bases from J, with 19 bases between. The CDR3 totals 15 residues. Germline assignment: CDR1 SGHTA and CDR2 FQGNSA. CDR3 nucleotide sequence: TGTGCCAGCAGCATAAGAGGGGCTAGCGTCCACGAGCAGTACTTC. This encodes CASSIRGASVHEQYF.

The V gene is TRBV28, the J gene TRBJ2-7, with TRBD2 matching 7 bases. Looked up from germline, CDR1 is MDHEN and CDR2 is SYDVKM. The CDR3 length is 17 residues. Trimming cost V 2 bases and J 3 bases; bases outside gene matches: 13. CDR3 in DNA: TGTGCCAGCAGTTTAAACTCCCTCAGCGGGAAAGACTACGAGCAGTACTTC. Translated: CASSLNSLSGKDYEQYF.